These 30 T cell receptor beta chains were all obtained from the same sample, sequenced in a study of beta chain features in type 1 diabetes. All of the isolated RNA was reverse transcribed, so expressed TCRB transcripts were sequenced. Some clones are missing from TCRdb's copy, which holds only in-frame ones; the method was immunoSEQ multiplex PCR. The sample contains about 930,000 clones, under 20% of which appear only once. The sequencing input was naive CD4+ T cells from blood. The receptor set was obtained from a woman younger than 35 in good health.

V usage is TRBV10-2 and J usage is TRBJ2-7, with D perhaps matching TRBD1 or TRBD2 (5 bases each). Germline CDR1 reads WSHSY; CDR2 reads SAAADI. The CDR3 extends over 13 amino acids. The V gene lost 5 bases and the J gene lost 3 bases, with 11 bases spanning the gap. The CDR3, as DNA: TGCGCCAGCAGTAGGGGACCCTACTACGAGCAGTACTTC. This codes for CASSRGPYYEQYF.

V usage is TRBV4-3 and J usage is TRBJ1-3; D call uncertain. Looked up from germline, CDR1 is LGHNA and CDR2 is YSLEER. Trimming took off 1 base at V and 3 bases at J, with 10 bases between the two ends. There are 15 residues in the CDR3. CDR3 in amino acids: CASSQGRAFGNTIYF. The CDR3 DNA sequence: TGCGCCAGCAGCCAAGGGAGGGCTTTTGGAAACACCATATATTTT.

The CDR3 sequence: CASTPPFFHEKLFF. Here the CDR3 DNA reads TGCGCCAGCACCCCGCCCTTTTTTCATGAAAAACTGTTTTTT. The chain employs TRBV23-1 and TRBJ1-4, with D unresolved. TRBV23-1 is an open reading frame whose function is uncertain. Trimming removed 7 bases at V and 6 bases at J, with 15 bases between. The CDR3 has 14 residues.

This chain connects TRBV6-5 to TRBJ2-2, with D uncertain. The V gene's germline CDR1 is MNHEY and CDR2 SVGAGI. Trimming pared 2 bases from V and 0 bases from J, leaving 10 bases between. This CDR3 comprises 16 residues. The CDR3 reads CASSYRATTNTGELFF. The DNA for the CDR3 is TGTGCCAGCAGTTACCGGGCGACCACGAACACCGGGGAGCTGTTTTTT.

This clone showed up many times. This chain links TRBV7-9 with TRBJ1-4; no clear D. Trimming took off 0 bases at V and 8 bases at J, with 7 bases between the two ends. The CDR3 is made up of 13 amino acids. CDR1 SEHNR and CDR2 FQNEAQ come from the germline V gene (reference sequence). The CDR3 spells CASSLAGTEKLFF. The CDR3 DNA follows: TGTGCCAGCAGCTTAGCGGGCACAGAAAAACTGTTTTTT.

This clone has a handful of counts. This chain uses TRBV2 with TRBJ2-2, with D perhaps being TRBD1 or TRBD2 (5 bases each). The CDR3 runs to 11 residues. Per the germline V gene, CDR1 is SNHLY and CDR2 is FYNNEI. Deletions cut 4 bases from V and 13 bases from J, with 10 bases between. The CDR3 DNA reads TGTGCCAGCAGTGTCGGGGCAGGGCTGTTTTTT. This gives the protein CASSVGAGLFF.

V gene TRBV9 combines with J gene TRBJ2-7; 11 nucleotides align to TRBD2. Germline lookup yields CDR1 SGDLS and CDR2 YYNGEE. The CDR3 runs 15 residues. The junction had 6 bases not matched to a gene; V was cut back by 3 bases and J by 4 bases. CDR3 loop: CASSAYGTSGYEQYF. The CDR3 region has the DNA TGTGCCAGCAGCGCTTACGGGACTAGCGGATACGAGCAGTACTTC.

The genes are TRBV2 and TRBJ2-2, with 8 bases fitting TRBD2. The CDR3 runs to 14 residues. The trim removed 8 bases at V and 4 bases at J, leaving 6 bases unmatched. The V gene's germline CDR1 is SNHLY and CDR2 FYNNEI. In nucleotides, the CDR3 is TGTGCCAGCCACGAGCGGGAGTTCACCGGGGAGCTGTTTTTT. Encoded protein: CASHEREFTGELFF.

This clone showed up just a few times. Other DNA sequences within the sample encode an identical CDR3. The V and J genes are TRBV18 and TRBJ2-3, with no clear D. Trimming cost V 2 bases and J 2 bases, with 8 bases left between them. The CDR3 runs 14 residues. Per the germline V gene, CDR1 is KGHSH and CDR2 is LQKENI. CDR3 sequence (DNA): TGTGCCAGCTCACCATCGGGCTACACAGATACGCAGTATTTT. Protein sequence: CASSPSGYTDTQYF.

This clone was observed a few times. The gene calls are TRBV5-4 and TRBJ1-2; TRBD1 might be the D (5 bases). With 2 bases removed from V and 5 bases from J, the gap between germline ends came to 7 bases. The CDR3 consists of 12 residues. Germline CDR1 is SGHNT and CDR2 is YYREEE (reference sequence). This chain's CDR3 is CASSFPGYGYTF. In DNA, the CDR3 is TGTGCCAGCAGCTTTCCAGGGTATGGCTACACCTTC.

This rearrangement joins TRBV4-2 to TRBJ2-3; TRBD2 might be the D (5 bases). The CDR3 extends over 14 amino acids. Germline lookup yields CDR1 LGHNA and CDR2 YNFKEQ. V gave up 1 base and J gave up 5 bases, with 10 bases separating them. The CDR3, as DNA: TGTGCCAGCAGCCAAGGAGGGCGGAGAGATACGCAGTATTTT. The encoded protein is CASSQGGRRDTQYF.

The chain employs TRBV9 and TRBJ2-3; D might be TRBD1 (6 bases). Germline lookup yields CDR1 SGDLS and CDR2 YYNGEE. The CDR3 is 16 amino acids. V was pared by 3 bases and J by 0 bases, with 14 bases between. DNA of the CDR3: TGTGCCAGCAGCGCCCGACAGGTGACTAGCACAGATACGCAGTATTTT. It yields the protein CASSARQVTSTDTQYF. Full variable domain (outside the CDR3, taken from reference TRBV9 and TRBJ2-3): DSGVTQTPKHLITATGQRVTLRCSPRSGDLSVYWYQQSLDQGLQFLIQYYNGEERAKGNILERFSAQQFPDLHSELNLSSLELGDSALYFCASSARQVTSTDTQYFGPGTRLTVL.

The chain uses TRBV20-1 and TRBJ1-1; no clear D gene. Germline V gene data show CDR1 as DFQATT and CDR2 as SNEGSKA (reference sequence). Trimming removed 8 bases from V and 2 bases from J, with 9 bases in between. The CDR3 has 11 amino acids. In DNA form, the CDR3 reads TGCAGTACGTTACTAAACACTGAAGCTTTCTTT. It yields the protein CSTLLNTEAFF.

J is TRBJ2-5 and V is TRBV10-3; 9 nucleotides agree with TRBD2. The germline CDR1 and CDR2 sequences are ENHRY and SYGVKD. The V gene end was trimmed by 3 bases and the J gene end by 4 bases; junction bases not matched to a gene: 12. This CDR3 comprises 17 residues. CDR3 protein: CAISEGHSGRGGETQYF. CDR3 bases: TGTGCCATCAGTGAAGGCCATAGCGGGAGAGGTGGAGAGACCCAGTACTTC.

The chain has TRBV5-1 and TRBJ2-3; the D is unclear. V lost 4 bases, J lost 4 bases, and 10 bases lay in between. Per the germline V gene, CDR1 is SGHRS and CDR2 is YFSETQ. This CDR3 is 13 amino acids long. This chain's CDR3 is CASSPRGADTQYF. CDR3 nucleotides: TGCGCCAGCAGCCCCCGTGGGGCAGATACGCAGTATTTT.

The rearrangement links TRBV2 to TRBJ1-1, with 8 bases matching TRBD1. Trimming removed 6 bases from V and 6 bases from J; junction bases left unmatched: 3. CDR1 is SNHLY and CDR2 is FYNNEI in the germline V gene. The CDR3 has 12 residues. Here the CDR3 reads CASRGTGSEAFF. In DNA form, the CDR3 reads TGTGCCAGCAGGGGGACAGGTTCTGAAGCTTTCTTT.

This chain connects TRBV7-2 to TRBJ2-7; no reliable D call. The CDR3 is made up of 14 amino acids. The V gene lost 5 bases and the J gene lost 3 bases, with 14 bases spanning the gap. The germline V gene encodes CDR1 SGHTA and CDR2 FQGNSA. CDR3 in DNA: TGTGCCAGCAGCAAAGCTGTCAGGAGCTACGAGCAGTACTTC. It is translated as CASSKAVRSYEQYF.

This clone was counted between two and nine times. The chain carries TRBV2 and TRBJ2-7; D unresolved. Trimming took off 5 bases at V and 2 bases at J, with 4 bases between the two ends. The CDR3 is 11 residues long. The germline V gene has CDR1 SNHLY and CDR2 FYNNEI. CDR3 sequence: CASSLAYEQYF. The CDR3 nucleotides are TGTGCCAGCAGTCTGGCCTACGAGCAGTACTTC.

The chain employs TRBV18 and TRBJ2-1; 12 nucleotides agree with TRBD2. The germline V gene encodes CDR1 KGHSH and CDR2 LQKENI. V was pared by 5 bases and J by 8 bases, with 7 bases of the junction left unmatched. The CDR3 has 15 amino acids. The CDR3 loop is CASSTLAGGVDEQFF. The CDR3, as DNA: TGTGCCAGCTCAACGCTAGCGGGAGGGGTCGATGAGCAGTTCTTC.

In this sample, this clone turned up a few times. V usage is TRBV2 and J usage is TRBJ2-1; D might be TRBD2 (6 bases). From germline, CDR1 is SNHLY and CDR2 FYNNEI. Trimming removed 6 bases at V and 0 bases at J, with 9 bases between. The length of the CDR3 is 14 residues. The CDR3 is CASRRDSSYNEQFF. The CDR3, as DNA: TGTGCCAGCAGGCGGGACTCCTCCTACAATGAGCAGTTCTTC.

CDR3 amino acids: CASSLGTDNEQFF. In DNA, the CDR3 is TGTGCCAGCAGCTTAGGGACCGACAATGAGCAGTTCTTC. This chain uses TRBV7-9 with TRBJ2-1; D ambiguous. The CDR3 loop spans 13 amino acids. Germline values: CDR1 SEHNR, CDR2 FQNEAQ (reference sequence). Trimming pared 1 base from V and 5 bases from J, leaving 6 bases between.

The chain carries TRBV6-1 and TRBJ2-7; no clear D. Trimming took off 8 bases at V and 3 bases at J, with 14 bases between the two ends. Looked up from germline, CDR1 is MNHNS and CDR2 is SASEGT. The CDR3 spans 13 residues. In nucleotides, the CDR3 is TGTGCCAGCGGCTCATTGCCTAGCTACGAGCAGTACTTC. It codes for CASGSLPSYEQYF.

This chain connects TRBV11-2 to TRBJ2-4; a possible D gene is TRBD1 (6 bases). There are 13 residues in the CDR3. Germline V gene data show CDR1 as SGHAT and CDR2 as FQNNGV. V shed 5 bases and J shed 6 bases, with 11 bases lying between them. Here the CDR3 reads CASSPTGTNIQYF. CDR3 DNA sequence: TGTGCCAGCAGCCCAACAGGGACAAACATTCAGTACTTC. The whole variable domain, filled in from reference TRBV11-2 and TRBJ2-4, reads EAGVAQSPRYKIIEKRQSVAFWCNPISGHATLYWYQQILGQGPKLLIQFQNNGVVDDSQLPKDRFSAERLKGVDSTLKIQPAKLEDSAVYLCASSPTGTNIQYFGAGTRLSVL.

The CDR3 reads CASSSFGLASYEQYF. The CDR3 nucleotides are TGTGCCAGCAGTTCCTTCGGACTAGCTTCCTACGAGCAGTACTTC. V and J are TRBV27 and TRBJ2-7; 8 nucleotides line up with TRBD2. The CDR3 is made up of 15 amino acids. With V trimmed by 4 bases and J by 1 base, 6 bases remained unmatched. Germline V gene data show CDR1 as MNHEY and CDR2 as SMNVEV (reference sequence).

The rearrangement joins TRBV2 to TRBJ1-4, with 7 bases fitting TRBD1. The CDR3 has 13 residues. V gave up 6 bases and J gave up 5 bases; unmatched junction bases: 3. From germline, CDR1 is SNHLY and CDR2 FYNNEI. CDR3 nucleotides: TGTGCCAGCAGGCCGGGACAGAATGAAAAACTGTTTTTT. This encodes CASRPGQNEKLFF. The full variable domain, rest sourced from reference TRBV2 and TRBJ1-4, is EPEVTQTPSHQVTQMGQEVILRCVPISNHLYFYWYRQILGQKVEFLVSFYNNEISEKSEIFDDQFSVERPDGSNFTLKIRSTKLEDSAMYFCASRPGQNEKLFFGSGTQLSVL.

The chain recombines TRBV4-3 with TRBJ1-4; D not resolved. V shed 5 bases and J shed 0 bases, with 22 bases lying between them. Looked up from germline, CDR1 is LGHNA and CDR2 is YSLEER. This CDR3 has 19 residues. CDR3 sequence: CASSSRLNRASATNEKLFF. CDR3 sequence (DNA): TGCGCCAGCAGCTCACGTTTGAACAGAGCCTCTGCAACTAATGAAAAACTGTTTTTT.

This clone was observed a handful of times. The chain carries TRBV29-1 and TRBJ1-2, with TRBD1 matching 12 bases. The CDR3 contains 14 residues. Germline assignment: CDR1 SQVTM and CDR2 ANQGSEA. The V segment lost 7 bases and the J segment 6 bases; nucleotides outside the gene matches: 9. DNA of the CDR3: TGCAGCGGCGCCCGGGACAGGGGGCGTAATGGCTACACCTTC. Encoded protein: CSGARDRGRNGYTF.

Only a few counts were recorded for this clone. The rearrangement links TRBV19 to TRBJ1-4; unclear D gene. The length of the CDR3 is 15 residues. Germline loops: CDR1 LNHDA, CDR2 SQIVND (reference sequence). Trimming removed 7 bases from V and 7 bases from J, with 19 bases in between. The CDR3 nucleotides read TGTGCCAGTATGCAGTCGGGCCGGATGGGTGAAAAACTGTTTTTT. Protein: CASMQSGRMGEKLFF. The complete variable domain, with remaining parts taken from reference TRBV19 and TRBJ1-4, reads DGGITQSPKYLFRKEGQNVTLSCEQNLNHDAMYWYRQDPGQGLRLIYYSQIVNDFQKGDIAEGYSVSREKKESFPLTVTSAQKNPTAFYLCASMQSGRMGEKLFFGSGTQLSVL.

The CDR3 sequence is CASSQPVPMDSCYQPQHF. As DNA, the CDR3 is TGCGCCAGCAGTCAACCTGTCCCTATGGACAGCTGTTACCAGCCCCAGCATTTT. This sequence joins TRBV23-1 and TRBJ1-5; weak D call: TRBD1 (6 bases). TRBV23-1 is known as an ORF, though its function is uncertain. This CDR3 is 18 amino acids long. V lost 2 bases to trimming and J lost 7 bases, with 24 bases between them.

The V and J genes are TRBV7-8 and TRBJ2-1; TRBD2 matches 8 bases. V was clipped by 7 bases and J by 2 bases; unmatched bases: 7. CDR1 is SGHVS, CDR2 FQNEAQ, per germline. This CDR3 has 15 amino acids. The CDR3 DNA follows: TGTGCCAGCACCTCGACTAGCGCGACCTACAATGAGCAGTTCTTC. Its protein product is CASTSTSATYNEQFF.